The 24 T cell receptor beta chains presented below share a single source sample, sequenced in a study of OX40 agonist ivuxolimab in advanced cancers. Produced via immunoSEQ multiplex PCR; TCRdb's table is partial and in-frame only. The data show tens of thousands of clones, with approximately 81% seen just once and 15% held by the top ten. Specimen: CD4+ or CD8+ T cells sorted from blood, collected in a trial of the OX40 agonist ivuxolimab. Every receptor here comes from an adult with an advanced solid tumor such as melanoma, head and neck, liver or kidney cancer.

V gene TRBV5-6 combines with J gene TRBJ2-5; D remains unclear. The V gene's germline CDR1 is SGHDT and CDR2 YYEEEE. The germline V and J ends were trimmed by 4 bases and 5 bases, with 9 bases remaining between them. CDR3 length: 12 residues. The CDR3 protein is CASSPTPETQYF. The CDR3 bases are TGTGCCAGCAGCCCTACGCCGGAGACCCAGTACTTC.

This chain joins TRBV14 and TRBJ2-7, with D perhaps assigned TRBD1 or TRBD2 (6 bases each). This CDR3 contains 16 residues. CDR1 is SGHDN and CDR2 is FVKESK in the germline V gene. Trimming stripped 0 bases from V and 0 bases from J, with 12 bases between. The CDR3 protein is CASSQERGASSYEQYF. The CDR3 bases are TGTGCCAGCAGCCAAGAAAGGGGGGCTAGCTCCTACGAGCAGTACTTC.

A single count supports this clone. CDR3 in DNA: TGTGCCAGCAGGCGTGCAGACTCAGAACCTGAAGCTTTCTTT. Amino acid sequence: CASRRADSEPEAFF. The rearrangement joins TRBV6-5 to TRBJ1-1; the D is unclear. The CDR3 extends over 14 amino acids. V lost 6 bases to trimming and J lost 6 bases, with 17 bases between them. Germline V gives CDR1 MNHEY, CDR2 SVGAGI.

This chain joins TRBV4-1 and TRBJ2-7; perhaps TRBD1 as D (5 bases). The CDR3 contains 15 residues. In germline, CDR1 is MGHRA, CDR2 YSYEKL. The V gene lost 4 bases and the J gene lost 7 bases, with 20 bases spanning the gap. CDR3 coding DNA: TGCGCCAGCAGCCGCTCTCCAGGGTCCCCCTCTGAGCAGTACTTC. This translates into CASSRSPGSPSEQYF.

This clone was picked up one time. The rearrangement joins TRBV2 to TRBJ1-5; D not resolved. V was shortened by 0 bases and J by 4 bases, with 10 bases between the two germline ends. CDR3 length: 15 amino acids. Germline-derived CDR1 and CDR2 are SNHLY and FYNNEI. CDR3 in DNA: TGTGCCAGCAGTGAAGCGGCGGCTACAAATCAGCCCCAGCATTTT. Translated, it gives CASSEAAATNQPQHF.

The J gene is TRBJ1-1, the V gene TRBV21-1; the table's D call of TRBD1 was not tested on the DNA. TRBV21-1 is a documented pseudogene. CDR3 size: 16 residues. Here the CDR3 DNA reads TGTGCCAGCAGCAAAGGGGGGCCCGAAGGGCACACTGAAGCTTTCTTT. Amino acid sequence: CASSKGGPEGHTEAFF.

The chain recombines TRBV5-4 with TRBJ1-2; the D is unclear. This CDR3 region has 15 residues. Germline CDR1 reads SGHNT; CDR2 reads YYREEE (reference sequence). Trimming took off 1 base at V and 3 bases at J, with 13 bases between the two ends. The CDR3 DNA is TGTGCCAGCAGCTTGAGGCGTGGGGTAGACTATGGCTACACCTTC. This codes for CASSLRRGVDYGYTF.

V usage is TRBV5-4 and J usage is TRBJ2-3; 8 nucleotides agree with TRBD2. Germline V gene lookup returns CDR1 SGHNT and CDR2 YYREEE (reference sequence). With 1 base clipped from V and 4 bases from J, the junction kept 8 bases outside the gene matches. This CDR3 has 16 residues. The CDR3 protein is CASSLRRGAIADTQYF. CDR3 coding DNA: TGTGCCAGCAGCTTGCGGCGGGGGGCGATAGCAGATACGCAGTATTTT.

The chain combines TRBV6-5 with TRBJ1-1; weak D call: TRBD1 (5 bases). CDR1 and CDR2 from the germline V gene are MNHEY and SVGAGI. CDR3 size: 12 residues. V lost 2 bases and J lost 7, with 8 bases in between. CDR3 nucleotides: TGTGCCAGCAGTTACGGGGGGGGTGAAGCTTTCTTT. It codes for CASSYGGGEAFF.

The gene calls are TRBV10-2 and TRBJ2-1; 9 bases match TRBD1. This CDR3 contains 13 residues. Germline V lookup: CDR1 WSHSY, CDR2 SAAADI. V trimming: 4 bases; J trimming: 10 bases; junction bases outside the gene matches: 5. The CDR3 loop is CASSAQGAREQFF. The DNA for the CDR3 is TGCGCCAGCAGTGCACAGGGGGCCAGAGAGCAGTTCTTC.

The rearrangement joins TRBV6-6 to TRBJ2-7, with TRBD1 matching over 7 bases. Germline assignment: CDR1 MNHNY and CDR2 SVGAGI (reference sequence). V was pared by 8 bases and J by 5 bases, with 15 bases of the junction left unmatched. The CDR3 has 15 residues. The CDR3 nucleotides read TGTGCCAGCGAATATAGAACAGGGGCGACCCACGAGCAGTACTTC. The encoded protein is CASEYRTGATHEQYF.

The V gene is TRBV12-5, the J gene TRBJ1-1; D unresolved. This CDR3 comprises 13 residues. The germline V gene has CDR1 LGHNT and CDR2 FRNRAP. V was cut by 6 bases and J by 1 base, with 9 bases left in between. CDR3 sequence: CASGPTENTEAFF. The CDR3 DNA sequence: TGTGCTAGTGGCCCCACTGAGAACACTGAAGCTTTCTTT.

This chain connects TRBV6-6 to TRBJ2-2; D is undetermined. CDR1 and CDR2 from the germline V gene are MNHNY and SVGAGI (reference sequence). The CDR3 sequence is 14 residues long. V was cut by 7 bases and J by 1 base, with 10 bases left in between. CDR3 bases: TGTGCCAGCATAGAACGGGTGAACACCGGGGAGCTGTTTTTT. This encodes CASIERVNTGELFF.

This clone appeared once. The rearrangement links TRBV28 to TRBJ2-7; TRBD2 agrees at 9 bases. V lost 0 bases and J lost 6; bases outside the gene matches: 6. This CDR3 is built from 15 residues. Germline lookup yields CDR1 MDHEN and CDR2 SYDVKM. CDR3 in DNA: TGTGCCAGCAGTTTATGGGCGGGGGGGCGACGCGAGCAGTACTTC. Residues: CASSLWAGGRREQYF. The whole variable domain, filled in from reference TRBV28 and TRBJ2-7, reads DVKVTQSSRYLVKRTGEKVFLECVQDMDHENMFWYRQDPGLGLRLIYFSYDVKMKEKGDIPEGYSVSREKKERFSLILESASTNQTSMYLCASSLWAGGRREQYFGPGTRLTVT.

V is TRBV10-3 and J is TRBJ2-3; possibly TRBD2 for D (6 bases). V was trimmed by 0 bases and J by 1 base, leaving 8 bases between them. CDR3 size: 15 residues. The germline gives CDR1 ENHRY, CDR2 SYGVKD. The CDR3: CAISESRRGTDTQYF. CDR3 in DNA: TGTGCCATCAGTGAGTCGCGGAGGGGCACAGATACGCAGTATTTT.

The V and J genes are TRBV30 and TRBJ2-5; 7 bases match TRBD2. This CDR3 is 11 amino acids long. Germline V gene lookup returns CDR1 GTSNPN and CDR2 SVGIG (reference sequence). With 4 bases clipped from V and 5 bases from J, the junction kept 1 base outside the gene matches. The CDR3 reads CAWTGRETQYF. The CDR3 nucleotides read TGTGCCTGGACCGGGAGGGAGACCCAGTACTTC.

In this sample, this clone turned up a few times. This sequence joins TRBV6-1 and TRBJ1-2; TRBD1 is a possible D gene (6 bases). The V gene's germline CDR1 is MNHNS and CDR2 SASEGT. The V end was cut by 3 bases, the J end by 1 base, with 6 bases between. The CDR3 extends over 13 amino acids. The CDR3 DNA reads TGTGCCAGCAGTGAGGACAGTAACTATGGCTACACCTTC. The encoded protein is CASSEDSNYGYTF.

DNA of the CDR3: TGTGCCAGCAGCGTAAGCGCTACCTCCTACAATGAGCAGTTCTTC. Its protein is CASSVSATSYNEQFF. The chain joins TRBV9 to TRBJ2-1; D unclear. Germline CDR1 reads SGDLS; CDR2 reads YYNGEE. V lost 1 base to trimming and J lost 0 bases, with 8 bases between them. The CDR3 contains 15 residues. Based on the CDR3 plus reference TRBV9 and TRBJ2-1, the full variable domain is DSGVTQTPKHLITATGQRVTLRCSPRSGDLSVYWYQQSLDQGLQFLIQYYNGEERAKGNILERFSAQQFPDLHSELNLSSLELGDSALYFCASSVSATSYNEQFFGPGTRLTVL.

The chain employs TRBV4-1 and TRBJ2-3; no firm D call. The CDR3 totals 13 residues. The V gene lost 0 bases and the J gene lost 4 bases, with 5 bases spanning the gap. CDR1 MGHRA and CDR2 YSYEKL come from the germline V gene. CDR3 in amino acids: CASSQDGADTQYF. The CDR3 region has the DNA TGCGCCAGCAGCCAAGATGGGGCAGATACGCAGTATTTT.

V is TRBV20-1 and J is TRBJ2-1, with TRBD1 as a possible D gene (5 bases). The germline gives CDR1 DFQATT, CDR2 SNEGSKA (reference sequence). V was pared by 0 bases and J by 12 bases, with 9 bases between. There are 11 residues in the CDR3. The CDR3 bases are TGCAGTGCTAGAGAGGGGCCAGTGCAGTTCTTC. Its translation is CSAREGPVQFF.

This clone has more than one count but fewer than ten. The CDR3 loop is CASSGLAGGFTDTQYF. The CDR3 region has the DNA TGTGCCAGCAGTGGGCTAGCGGGGGGCTTCACAGATACGCAGTATTTT. The V call is TRBV6-1, the J call TRBJ2-3, with 11 bases identical to TRBD2. V lost 4 bases to trimming and J lost 2 bases; unmatched junction nucleotides: 5. CDR1 is MNHNS and CDR2 is SASEGT in the germline V gene. CDR3 size: 16 residues.

The chain uses TRBV25-1 and TRBJ2-1; D is unresolved. Looked up from germline, CDR1 is MGHDK and CDR2 is SYGVNS. V was pared by 2 bases and J by 3 bases, with 5 bases between. The CDR3 extends over 13 amino acids. CDR3 nucleotide sequence: TGTGCCAGCAGTGAAGACCTCTACAATGAGCAGTTCTTC. Translation gives CASSEDLYNEQFF. The full variable domain, in which reference TRBV25-1 and TRBJ2-1 provide the parts outside the CDR3, is EADIYQTPRYLVIGTGKKITLECSQTMGHDKMYWYQQDPGMELHLIHYSYGVNSTEKGDLSSESTVSRIRTEHFPLTLESARPSHTSQYLCASSEDLYNEQFFGPGTRLTVL.

CDR3 residues: CSVEVRGANYGYTF. Here the CDR3 DNA reads TGCAGCGTTGAGGTCCGGGGAGCTAACTATGGCTACACCTTC. V and J are TRBV29-1 and TRBJ1-2; no clear D gene. Germline values: CDR1 SQVTM, CDR2 ANQGSEA. Trimming took off 3 bases at V and 0 bases at J, with 11 bases between the two ends. This CDR3 has 14 amino acids.

The CDR3 here is CASSFTPTGWNEQFF. The CDR3 DNA follows: TGTGCCAGCAGCTTCACCCCGACAGGGTGGAATGAGCAGTTCTTC. The chain combines TRBV7-3 with TRBJ2-1; TRBD1 agrees at 7 bases. The V gene end was trimmed by 3 bases and the J gene end by 7 bases; junction bases not matched to a gene: 9. CDR3 length: 15 residues. The germline V gene has CDR1 SGHTA and CDR2 FQGTGA.